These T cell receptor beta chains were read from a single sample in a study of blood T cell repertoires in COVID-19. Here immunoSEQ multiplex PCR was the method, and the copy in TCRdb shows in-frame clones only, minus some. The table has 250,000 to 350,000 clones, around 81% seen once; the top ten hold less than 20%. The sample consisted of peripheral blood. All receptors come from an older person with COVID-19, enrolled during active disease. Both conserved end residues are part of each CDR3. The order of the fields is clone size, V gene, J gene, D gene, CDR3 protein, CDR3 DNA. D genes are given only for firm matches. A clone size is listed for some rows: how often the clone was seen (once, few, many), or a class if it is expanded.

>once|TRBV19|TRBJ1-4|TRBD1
CASSDRGQNEKLFF
TGTGCCAGTAGCGACAGGGGGCAAAATGAAAAACTGTTTTTT
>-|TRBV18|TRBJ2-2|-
CASSPTLSQTGELFF
TGTGCCAGCTCACCAACGCTATCCCAAACCGGGGAGCTGTTTTTT
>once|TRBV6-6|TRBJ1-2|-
CASSYSGGGQLYGYTF
TGTGCCAGCAGTTACTCGGGAGGGGGTCAACTCTATGGCTACACCTTC
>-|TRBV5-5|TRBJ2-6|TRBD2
CASSREVGANVLTF
TGTGCCAGCAGCCGGGAGGTAGGGGCCAACGTCCTGACTTTC
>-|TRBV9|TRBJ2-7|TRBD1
CASSADVGTGGYEQYF
TGTGCCAGCAGCGCGGACGTCGGGACAGGGGGCTACGAGCAGTACTTC
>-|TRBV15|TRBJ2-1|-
CATSTRQAQHSYNEQFF
TGTGCCACCAGCACACGACAGGCCCAACACTCCTACAATGAGCAGTTCTTC
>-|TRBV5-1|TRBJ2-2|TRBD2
CASGEGSRSGELFF
TGCGCCAGCGGGGAGGGTTCGCGATCCGGGGAGCTGTTTTTT
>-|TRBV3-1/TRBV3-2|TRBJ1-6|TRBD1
CASSPSHRGTYNSPLHF
TGTGCCAGCAGCCCATCACACAGGGGGACCTATAATTCACCCCTCCACTTT
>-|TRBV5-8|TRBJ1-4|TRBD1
CASSAGQGPANEKLFF
TGTGCCAGCAGCGCCGGACAGGGGCCAGCTAATGAAAAACTGTTTTTT
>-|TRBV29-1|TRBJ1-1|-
CSVGAGGNSPEAFF
TGCAGCGTTGGGGCGGGGGGGAATTCCCCTGAAGCTTTCTTT